This note documents a single T cell receptor (beta chain) sequence. Its specific antigen is unknown. No base quality information exists; no much larger clone differs at one position. The sample is drawn from a study of blood T cell repertoires in COVID-19 (dated by TCRdb to the early 2020s). Study-wide context: Samples from collaborators originated in the United States, Italy and Spain and spanned both the acute and convalescent phases of COVID-19. The repertoires were released in a freely available public database intended as a resource for research on the immune response to SARS-CoV-2. Where HLA class I and class II types were available, the types were taken from metadata supplied by the sample provider, not from assay-based typing. Samples came from the ongoing ImmuneRACE study (first 160 participants) plus 1,254 subjects from 6 global collaborators. A de-identified subject ID, COVID-19 status, age in years and sex were almost always included in the sample metadata. The prospective study material was composed of cDNA or gDNA derived from T cells, B-cell-depleted T cells, or PBMCs. Subjects who had been exposed to COVID-19, were actively infected with it, or had recovered from it provided the deeply sampled blood TCRbeta repertoires that made up the dataset. What the study reported, not specific to this receptor: The quantity of clinical and demographic metadata differed by source and by participant and was supplied without curation.

From its cysteine to its phenylalanine, the CDR3 spans 15 amino acids. The kept DNA is CDR3 alone, 45 bases in frame from the first base. Per the germline V gene, SGDLS is the CDR1 and YYNGEE is the CDR2. The junction carries 9 bases between V and J, which are trimmed by 0 bases and 1 base respectively. Collaborating institutions collected whole blood in K2EDTA tubes following their own protocols. For TCRbeta analysis, collaborators shipped samples in one of three forms: frozen whole blood, isolated PBMCs, or DNA extracted from either of those sample types. TCRbeta CDR3 regions were amplified from genomic DNA by means of the immunoSEQ Assay, a bias-controlled multiplex PCR. The published analysis was carried out like this. Within the assay, amplification of reference gene primers was used to estimate how many nucleated cells each sample contained. Sequence reads were collapsed and filtered to measure the absolute abundance of every unique TCRbeta CDR3 rearrangement. For each sample, productive Simpson clonality was calculated as the square root of Simpson's diversity index over productive rearrangements. TCRdb mirrors the immuneACCESS table, restricted to in-frame sequences. Some clones are absent from its copies; in checked studies, under half trace to an unresolved V gene, and the reason for the others is unknown. V and J calls and clone size are given by that table; D and trimming were obtained from the DNA. The sample includes nearly 110,000 clones, with 65% to 80% observed a single time. Over 4% of the sample goes to the ten largest clones.

The rearrangement combines TRBV9 with TRBJ2-3, with TRBD1 perhaps the D gene, on 6 matching bases. This TCR was recovered from a man between 65 and 85 years old with acute or convalescent COVID-19. Material for sequencing was peripheral blood. The DNA sequence is as follows: TGTGCCAGCAGCGTAGACAGGGTCGGCACAGATACGCAGTATTTT. Its coded protein is CASSVDRVGTDTQYF.